The 27 T cell receptor beta chains below were found in one sample sequenced in a study of blood T cell repertoires in COVID-19. Produced via immunoSEQ multiplex PCR; TCRdb's table is partial and in-frame only. The profile shows 70,000 to 100,000 clones, about 88% of them singletons. Sequencing input: peripheral blood. These receptors originate from a woman at least 80 years old with acute or convalescent COVID-19.

The chain carries TRBV5-6 and TRBJ2-1, with 7 nucleotides matching TRBD1. J lost 1 base, V lost 1 base, and 5 bases had no gene match. Germline V gene data show CDR1 as SGHDT and CDR2 as YYEEEE. The CDR3 is 16 residues long. CDR3 residues: CASSLWTGASYNEQFF. The CDR3 nucleotides read TGTGCCAGCAGCTTGTGGACAGGTGCTTCCTACAATGAGCAGTTCTTC.

The chain has TRBV4-3 and TRBJ1-1, with D uncertain. The CDR3 totals 13 residues. The V and J ends lost 2 bases and 1 base respectively, with 5 bases between them. Germline V gives CDR1 LGHNA, CDR2 YSLEER. DNA for the CDR3: TGCGCCAGCAGCCAAATGAGGAACACTGAAGCTTTCTTT. It encodes CASSQMRNTEAFF.

Only one count was recorded for this clone. The rearrangement uses TRBV6-6 and TRBJ1-1, with 11 nucleotides matching TRBD1. J lost 4 bases, V lost 6 bases, and 7 bases had no gene match. This CDR3 spans 15 amino acids. In germline, CDR1 is MNHNY, CDR2 SVGAGI (reference sequence). The CDR3 region is CASSQDRGRVTEAFF. The CDR3 region has the DNA TGTGCCAGCAGCCAGGACAGGGGGCGGGTCACTGAAGCTTTCTTT.

V is TRBV9 and J is TRBJ1-2; 7 nucleotides match TRBD1. V shed 3 bases and J 5 bases; nucleotides not matched to a gene: 7. Germline values: CDR1 SGDLS, CDR2 YYNGEE. The CDR3 loop spans 14 amino acids. The CDR3 bases are TGTGCCAGCAGCGAGAGGACAGGCAGATATGGCTACACCTTC. Translated, it gives CASSERTGRYGYTF.

The chain is built from TRBV6-6 and TRBJ1-5; 10 nucleotides align to TRBD1. Per germline, CDR1 MNHNY and CDR2 SVGAGI (reference sequence). V lost 3 bases to trimming and J lost 4 bases; unmatched junction nucleotides: 6. This CDR3 contains 16 residues. In nucleotides, the CDR3 is TGTGCCAGCAGTTATTCGCGGGGACAGGGGAATCAGCCCCAGCATTTT. Protein: CASSYSRGQGNQPQHF.

The chain uses TRBV18 and TRBJ2-7; 7 nucleotides align to TRBD1. The CDR3 has 15 residues. Per the germline V gene, CDR1 is KGHSH and CDR2 is LQKENI. V shed 4 bases, J shed 4 bases, and the junction held 10 bases outside the gene matches. The CDR3 nucleotides read TGTGCCAGCTCACTAGGGACAGTGCCCTTTTACGAGCAGTACTTC. Translating gives CASSLGTVPFYEQYF.

There are a few counts of this clone. The chain links TRBV6-5 to TRBJ1-5; maybe TRBD1 (5 bases). Looked up from germline, CDR1 is MNHEY and CDR2 is SVGAGI. This CDR3 is 14 amino acids long. V lost 4 bases, J lost 7 bases, and 14 bases lay in between. The CDR3 region is CASSSGLLTQPQHF. The CDR3 nucleotides are TGTGCCAGCAGTTCAGGGCTCCTGACCCAGCCCCAGCATTTT.

This chain links TRBV7-2 with TRBJ1-3; tentative D call: TRBD1 (5 bases). This CDR3 spans 13 amino acids. Looked up from germline, CDR1 is SGHTA and CDR2 is FQGNSA. V was cut by 4 bases and J by 1 base, with 5 bases left in between. The DNA of the CDR3 is TGTGCCAGCAGCTCAGGGTCTGGAAACACCATATATTTT. This translates into CASSSGSGNTIYF.

The chain combines TRBV4-1 with TRBJ1-4; 9 bases agree with TRBD1. J gave up 7 bases and V 1 base, and 16 bases lay outside the gene matches. CDR3 length: 19 amino acids. In germline, CDR1 is MGHRA, CDR2 YSYEKL. The CDR3 DNA follows: TGCGCCAGCAGCCAAGGGGGACAGGGCCATCCCCGGTTGAGTGAAAAACTGTTTTTT. Its translation is CASSQGGQGHPRLSEKLFF.

This clone has a single count. V is TRBV7-2 and J is TRBJ1-1; 8 nucleotides agree with TRBD1. The CDR3 has 15 residues. The germline CDR1 and CDR2 sequences are SGHTA and FQGNSA. The trim removed 2 bases at V and 6 bases at J, leaving 8 bases unmatched. CDR3 region: CASSLRPGQVAEAFF. DNA of the CDR3: TGTGCCAGCAGCTTACGACCGGGACAGGTGGCTGAAGCTTTCTTT.

The V call is TRBV7-2, the J call TRBJ1-5, with D possibly matching TRBD1 (6 bases). Trimming removed 3 bases at V and 5 bases at J, with 11 bases between. Looked up from germline, CDR1 is SGHTA and CDR2 is FQGNSA. The CDR3 extends over 14 amino acids. The CDR3 is CASSFTGSDQPQHF. The DNA for the CDR3 is TGTGCCAGCAGCTTTACAGGGAGTGATCAGCCCCAGCATTTT. The variable domain in full, with the rest retrieved from reference TRBV7-2 and TRBJ1-5, is GAGVSQSPSNKVTEKGKDVELRCDPISGHTALYWYRQSLGQGLEFLIYFQGNSAPDKSGLPSDRFSAERTGGSVSTLTIQRTQQEDSAVYLCASSFTGSDQPQHFGDGTRLSIL.

The gene calls are TRBV24-1 and TRBJ1-2; 9 nucleotides agree with TRBD1. Germline V CDR1 and CDR2: KGHDR, SFDVKD. V lost 4 bases and J lost 2; bases outside the gene matches: 4. CDR3 length equals 15 residues. CDR3 DNA sequence: TGTGCCACCAGTGACCACGGACAGGGGAACTATGGCTACACCTTC. This gives the protein CATSDHGQGNYGYTF.

This chain joins TRBV3-1 (or the pseudogene TRBV3-2) and TRBJ2-7, with D possibly TRBD1 on 5 matching bases. This CDR3 comprises 12 residues. V gave up 5 bases and J gave up 5 bases, with 10 bases separating them. Germline V CDR1 and CDR2: LGHDT, YNNKEL (reference sequence). CDR3 DNA: TGTGCCAGCAGCTCCAGGGTAGACGAGCAGTACTTC. Its translation: CASSSRVDEQYF.

The chain employs TRBV10-2 and TRBJ2-2; 7 bases fit TRBD2. V shed 7 bases and J 1 base; nucleotides not matched to a gene: 6. Looked up from germline, CDR1 is WSHSY and CDR2 is SAAADI. This CDR3 is built from 15 residues. The CDR3 here is CASTKLAKNTGELFF. In nucleotides, the CDR3 is TGCGCCAGCACTAAACTAGCGAAGAACACCGGGGAGCTGTTTTTT.

The V call is TRBV2, the J call TRBJ1-2, with unresolved D. V shed 0 bases and J shed 6 bases, with 26 bases lying between them. This CDR3 contains 19 residues. The germline V gene encodes CDR1 SNHLY and CDR2 FYNNEI. The CDR3 region is CASSEAGPGFEDIVDGYTF. DNA of the CDR3: TGTGCCAGCAGTGAAGCCGGTCCGGGTTTTGAGGATATCGTGGATGGCTACACCTTC.

The chain links TRBV4-1 to TRBJ2-1; 8 positions match TRBD1. Germline assignment: CDR1 MGHRA and CDR2 YSYEKL. The CDR3 is made up of 15 amino acids. With 6 bases clipped from V and 9 bases from J, the junction kept 13 bases outside the gene matches. The CDR3 is CASSRTGIIYGEQFF. CDR3 nucleotide sequence: TGCGCCAGCAGTAGGACAGGGATTATTTATGGTGAGCAGTTCTTC.

The rearrangement uses TRBV7-2 and TRBJ2-5, with 11 bases that match TRBD2. Germline CDR1 SGHTA, CDR2 FQGNSA. This CDR3 is built from 16 residues. The V and J ends lost 6 bases and 3 bases, in that order; junction bases with no gene match: 9. The CDR3 here is CASSYYSGGGKETQYF. The CDR3 DNA sequence: TGTGCCAGCAGTTATTATAGCGGGGGGGGAAAAGAGACCCAGTACTTC. Together with reference TRBV7-2 and TRBJ2-5, the CDR3 gives the full variable domain: GAGVSQSPSNKVTEKGKDVELRCDPISGHTALYWYRQSLGQGLEFLIYFQGNSAPDKSGLPSDRFSAERTGGSVSTLTIQRTQQEDSAVYLCASSYYSGGGKETQYFGPGTRLLVL.

The rearrangement links TRBV5-1 to TRBJ2-6; 7 bases align to TRBD1. V shed 4 bases and J 4 bases; nucleotides not matched to a gene: 11. The CDR3 loop spans 17 amino acids. Germline CDR1 reads SGHRS; CDR2 reads YFSETQ. The CDR3 protein is CASSPGQDSGGANVLTF. CDR3 in DNA: TGCGCCAGCAGCCCTGGACAGGACAGTGGCGGGGCCAACGTCCTGACTTTC.

J is TRBJ2-7 and V is TRBV29-1, with 8 bases aligning to TRBD1. The CDR3 sequence is 12 residues long. V lost 4 bases, J lost 6 bases, and 5 bases stayed unmatched. Germline V gene sequence: CDR1 SQVTM, CDR2 ANQGSEA. The CDR3 loop is CSVGGQAGEQYF. As DNA, the CDR3 is TGCAGCGTTGGGGGACAGGCGGGCGAGCAGTACTTC.

The V call is TRBV6-1, the J call TRBJ2-1; no definite D call. Per germline, CDR1 MNHNS and CDR2 SASEGT. This CDR3 contains 14 residues. Between the trimmed V and J ends, which lost 2 bases and 3 bases, there was a span of 8 bases. This chain's CDR3 is CASSELLYYNEQFF. The CDR3 DNA reads TGTGCCAGCAGTGAACTCCTCTACTACAATGAGCAGTTCTTC.

The rearrangement uses TRBV5-6 and TRBJ2-3; TRBD2 matches 7 bases. The length of the CDR3 is 15 residues. J lost 3 bases, V lost 4 bases, and 8 bases had no gene match. The germline V gene has CDR1 SGHDT and CDR2 YYEEEE. CDR3 sequence (DNA): TGTGCCAGCAGCGCCATGGGCGGGGGTACAGATACGCAGTATTTT. Residues: CASSAMGGGTDTQYF.

The chain combines TRBV21-1 with TRBJ1-3; the table assigns TRBD1, which was not confirmed against the DNA. TRBV21-1 is recorded as a pseudogene. The CDR3 sequence is 17 residues long. CDR3 nucleotide sequence: TGTGCCAGCAGCAAAGCGTCATGTCAGGGCCCTGGAAACACCATATATTTT. Residues: CASSKASCQGPGNTIYF.

This clone was counted a single time. The V call is TRBV5-1, the J call TRBJ1-1; 8 bases align to TRBD1. Trimming took 2 bases from V and 1 from J; bases not matched to a gene: 1. The CDR3 runs 14 residues. The germline V gene encodes CDR1 SGHRS and CDR2 YFSETQ. The CDR3 bases are TGCGCCAGCAGCTTCGGACAGGGGAACACTGAAGCTTTCTTT. Its translation is CASSFGQGNTEAFF.

The sample holds one count of this clone. V usage is TRBV30 and J usage is TRBJ2-7; 7 nucleotides align to TRBD1. V shed 0 bases and J 2 bases; nucleotides not matched to a gene: 10. The CDR3 totals 16 residues. CDR1 is GTSNPN and CDR2 is SVGIG in the germline V gene (reference sequence). The CDR3 sequence is CAWSVDRGGVAYEQYF. As DNA, the CDR3 is TGTGCCTGGAGTGTAGACCGAGGGGGCGTAGCCTACGAGCAGTACTTC.

The chain employs TRBV3-1 (or the pseudogene TRBV3-2) and TRBJ1-2, with D perhaps matching TRBD1 (5 bases). V was trimmed by 1 base and J by 8 bases, leaving 17 bases between them. CDR3 length: 15 amino acids. The germline V gene has CDR1 LGHDT and CDR2 YNNKEL (reference sequence). CDR3 sequence reads: CASSQAQGIVGGYTF. The DNA of the CDR3 is TGTGCCAGCAGCCAAGCCCAGGGAATTGTAGGCGGCTACACCTTC.

The chain is built from TRBV19 and TRBJ2-4, with D possibly matching TRBD1 (6 bases). This CDR3 is built from 15 residues. Germline V lookup: CDR1 LNHDA, CDR2 SQIVND (reference sequence). V gave up 1 base and J gave up 9 bases, with 16 bases separating them. DNA for the CDR3: TGTGCCAGTAGTATAGGCAAGGGATCCAGGGGCATTCAGTACTTC. Translated, it gives CASSIGKGSRGIQYF.

This chain connects TRBV18 to TRBJ2-5, with D unresolved. The CDR3 runs to 15 residues. Between the trimmed V and J ends, which lost 4 bases and 2 bases, there was a span of 14 bases. CDR1 and CDR2 (germline): KGHSH, LQKENI. The CDR3 loop reads CASSRNTERQETQYF. The CDR3 coding sequence is TGTGCCAGCTCACGAAACACCGAGCGTCAAGAGACCCAGTACTTC.